The present TCR beta chain was sequenced within a study of chemoradiotherapy in HPV16-positive cancers. The wider study: Candidate HPV-specific clones and shared TCR motifs came from two HPV16-positive patients. Findings and caveats of the study: Candidate HPV-specific clones and E7-related TCR motifs grew in tumor during treatment. For HPV16-positive patients, expanding HPV-responsive T cells associated with longer recurrence-free survival.

The CDR3 has 13 amino acids. Looked up from germline, CDR1 is SGHAT and CDR2 is FQDESV (reference sequence). Trimming cost V 8 bases and J 4 bases; bases outside gene matches: 6. Regarding this clone: What it recognizes is unknown.

Repeated repertoire sampling spanned the course of chemoradiotherapy. Sequenced by immunoSEQ multiplex PCR; TCRdb stores in-frame clones only, minus some. This sample has 9,500 to 15,000 clones, with around 91% found just once. The sample was collected from a patient who underwent chemoradiotherapy. The genes are TRBV11-1 and TRBJ1-1; 8 bases are shared with TRBD1. The receptor comes from a human donor with HPV-associated anogenital cancer. The CDR3 region has the DNA TGTGCCAGCCGGGGACAGGTCTTCACTGAAGCTTTCTTT. Protein sequence: CASRGQVFTEAFF. The whole variable domain, remainder taken from reference TRBV11-1 and TRBJ1-1, is EAEVAQSPRYKITEKSQAVAFWCDPISGHATLYWYRQILGQGPELLVQFQDESVVDDSQLPKDRFSAERLKGVDSTLKIQPAELGDSAMYLCASRGQVFTEAFFGQGTRLTVV.